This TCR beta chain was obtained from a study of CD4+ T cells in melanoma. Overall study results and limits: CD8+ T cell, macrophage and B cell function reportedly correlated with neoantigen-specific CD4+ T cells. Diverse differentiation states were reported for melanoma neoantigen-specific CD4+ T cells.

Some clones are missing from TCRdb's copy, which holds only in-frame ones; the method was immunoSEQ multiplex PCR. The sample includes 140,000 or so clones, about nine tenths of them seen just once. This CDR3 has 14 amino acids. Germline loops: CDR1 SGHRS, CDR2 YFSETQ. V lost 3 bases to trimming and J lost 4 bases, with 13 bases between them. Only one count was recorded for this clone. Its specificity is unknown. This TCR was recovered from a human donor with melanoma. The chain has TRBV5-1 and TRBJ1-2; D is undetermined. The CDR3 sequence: CASSYDGSSYGYTF. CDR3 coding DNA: TGCGCCAGCAGCTACGACGGTTCCTCCTATGGCTACACCTTC.